This T cell receptor beta chain was captured by sequencing in a study of response to subunit inactivated influenza vaccine. The CDR3 extends over 12 amino acids. In germline, CDR1 is SQVTM, CDR2 ANQGSEA. V shed 6 bases, J shed 2 bases, and the junction held 4 bases outside the gene matches. Study findings and constraints: Few additional T cells are recruited per seasonal influenza vaccination, authors suggested.

Comment on this clonotype: The antigen remains undetermined.

From the RT-PCR reads, TCRdb called clonotypes with MiXCR, one entry per CDR3 protein. This table has about 650,000 distinct CDR3 sequences, about 14% appearing once. This receptor was taken from a man aged 50 to 59 who received an inactivated influenza vaccine. V usage is TRBV29-1 and J usage is TRBJ2-7; 7 nucleotides match TRBD1. This specimen consisted of PBMCs from blood, obtained less than 15 days before vaccination. In nucleotides, the CDR3 is TGCAGCGTACAGGGGAGACCCTACGAGCAGTACTTC. Protein: CSVQGRPYEQYF.